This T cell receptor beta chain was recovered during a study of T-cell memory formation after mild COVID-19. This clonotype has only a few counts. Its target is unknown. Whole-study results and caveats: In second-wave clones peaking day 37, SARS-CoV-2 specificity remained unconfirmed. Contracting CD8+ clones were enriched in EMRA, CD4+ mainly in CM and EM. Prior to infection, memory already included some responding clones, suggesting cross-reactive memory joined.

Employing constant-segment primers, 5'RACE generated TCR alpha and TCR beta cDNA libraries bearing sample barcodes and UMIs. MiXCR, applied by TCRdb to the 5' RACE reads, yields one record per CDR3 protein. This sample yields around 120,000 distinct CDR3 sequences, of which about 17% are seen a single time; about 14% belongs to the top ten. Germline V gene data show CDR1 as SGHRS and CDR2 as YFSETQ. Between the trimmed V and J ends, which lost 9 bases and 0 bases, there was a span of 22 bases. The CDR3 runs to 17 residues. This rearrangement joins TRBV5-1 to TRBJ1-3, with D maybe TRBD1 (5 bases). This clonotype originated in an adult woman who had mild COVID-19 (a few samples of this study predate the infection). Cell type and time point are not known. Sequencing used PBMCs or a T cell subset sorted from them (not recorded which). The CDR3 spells CATRISPDTHSGNTIYF. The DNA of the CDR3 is TGCGCCACCCGGATTTCCCCGGACACTCACTCTGGAAACACCATATATTTT.